This is a list of T cell receptor beta chains from one sample in a study of beta chain features in type 1 diabetes. Using immunoSEQ multiplex PCR, the repertoire was profiled, and TCRdb retains in-frame clones only, with some absent. The sample contains around 44,000 clones, 50% of which appear only once. The sample consisted of stem cell memory CD4+ T cells from blood. Source of these receptors: a woman aged 30 to 39 in good health. Each CDR3 is given with its conserved first and last residue. The D gene is left open where the match is weak. A row's size may be missing; if present it is once, few, many or a size class.

D	V	size	J	DNA	CDR3
TRBD2	TRBV9	few	TRBJ2-1	TGTGCCAGCAGCGTAGAGCTAGGACTAGCGGGAAACAATGAGCAGTTCTTC	CASSVELGLAGNNEQFF
TRBD1	TRBV7-3	.	TRBJ2-1	TGTGCCAGCAGCTTGGGACAGGGGGCTTACGATGAGCAGTTCTTC	CASSLGQGAYDEQFF
.	TRBV15	few	TRBJ2-5	TGTGCCACCAGCAGAGATTTTAGTGGGGGGCAAGAGACCCAGTACTTC	CATSRDFSGGQETQYF
TRBD2	TRBV7-2	.	TRBJ2-7	TGTGCCAGCAGCTTAGCCGCTAGCGGGAGGGCCGTTTACGAGCAGTACTTC	CASSLAASGRAVYEQYF
.	TRBV11-2	.	TRBJ1-5	TGTGCCAGCAGCTTAGGCGCACGTACGGGCAATCAGCCCCAGCATTTT	CASSLGARTGNQPQHF
TRBD2	TRBV18	few	TRBJ2-1	TGTGCCAGCTCGCCGGGACTAGCGGGATATGAGCAGTTCTTC	CASSPGLAGYEQFF
.	TRBV20-1	few	TRBJ2-3	TGCAGTGCTAGACTTCGGGATACGCAGTATTTT	CSARLRDTQYF
TRBD1	TRBV19	.	TRBJ2-3	TGTGCCAGTAGTCCCTGGGACAGGAGCACAGATACGCAGTATTTT	CASSPWDRSTDTQYF
.	TRBV5-4	.	TRBJ2-1	TGTGCCAGCAGCCTTATGTCAACAGGGATTATCTCCTACAATGAGCAGTTCTTC	CASSLMSTGIISYNEQFF
.	TRBV7-8	.	TRBJ1-2	TGTGCCAGCAGCTTAGTTATCACGGAGACTAACTATGGCTACACCTTC	CASSLVITETNYGYTF
.	TRBV5-8	.	TRBJ2-1	TGTGCCAGCAGCCTAGAGAAGCGCCTTCGGGTCAATGAGCAGTTCTTC	CASSLEKRLRVNEQFF
TRBD2	TRBV18	few	TRBJ2-1	TGTGCCAGCTCACCCCAACACATAGCGGGAGGGTCCTACAATGAGCAGTTCTTC	CASSPQHIAGGSYNEQFF
.	TRBV28	.	TRBJ2-7	TGTGCCAGCAGCCGCTCCTACGAGCAGTACTTC	CASSRSYEQYF
.	TRBV25-1	.	TRBJ2-3	TGTGCCAGCCGGGGAAGTTCTGGTACGCAGTATTTT	CASRGSSGTQYF
TRBD1	TRBV7-3	once	TRBJ2-5	TGTGCCAGCAGCTTAACAAGTCAGGGGGCTCAAGAGACCCAGTACTTC	CASSLTSQGAQETQYF
.	TRBV30	.	TRBJ2-7	TGTGCCTGGAGTGCCCAGTACGAGCAGTACTTC	CAWSAQYEQYF
.	TRBV6-6	.	TRBJ2-7	TGTGCCAGCAGTTCCCGGGACTTCCAATCCTACGAGCAGTACTTC	CASSSRDFQSYEQYF
.	TRBV5-4	few	TRBJ1-5	TGTGCCAGCAGTTTACAGGGTTTCGATCAGCCCCAGCATTTT	CASSLQGFDQPQHF
TRBD1	TRBV7-3	few	TRBJ2-2	TGTGCCAGCAGCTCGGGACAGGTCACCGGGGAGCTGTTTTTT	CASSSGQVTGELFF
.	TRBV7-9	.	TRBJ2-3	TGTGCCAGCAGCTTAGGCCTTGGTCCCGGGTCCACAGATACGCAGTATTTT	CASSLGLGPGSTDTQYF
.	TRBV6-5	.	TRBJ2-5	TGTGCCAGCAGACTAAATTTATGGAAAGAGACCCAGTACTTC	CASRLNLWKETQYF
TRBD2	TRBV27	.	TRBJ2-7	TGTGCCAGCAGAGTAGCGGGAGACGTCCACGAGCAGTACTTC	CASRVAGDVHEQYF
TRBD2	TRBV7-2	few	TRBJ2-5	TGTGCCAGCAGCTTAGCGCCCAAGCTAGCGGGAGTGGAGACCCAGTACTTC	CASSLAPKLAGVETQYF
.	TRBV10-3	once	TRBJ2-1	TGTGCCATCAGAAAGGGACTACAGGGGGCCTACAATGAGCAGTTCTTC	CAIRKGLQGAYNEQFF
TRBD2	TRBV19	.	TRBJ2-7	TGTGCCAGTAGTATACACTGGACTAGCGGGAGGTCCGCCGAGCAGTACTTC	CASSIHWTSGRSAEQYF
.	TRBV28	.	TRBJ2-7	TGTGCCAGCAGCATCACAGGGCCAATTTCCTACGAGCAGTACTTC	CASSITGPISYEQYF
TRBD1	TRBV7-2	.	TRBJ2-3	TGTGCCAGCAGCTTCCCGGGACAGCAGGCAGATACGCAGTATTTT	CASSFPGQQADTQYF
.	TRBV5-1	.	TRBJ1-2	TGCGCCAGCAGCTTGGACCCGACAGCGTCTTATGGCTACACCTTC	CASSLDPTASYGYTF
TRBD2	TRBV9	.	TRBJ2-1	TGTGCCAGCAGCGTGACGGGGGGGCCCGGAAATGAGCAGTTCTTC	CASSVTGGPGNEQFF
.	TRBV7-9	once	TRBJ1-3	TGTGCCAGCAGCCCCGGGCAGGGAAGATCCGGAAACACCATATATTTT	CASSPGQGRSGNTIYF
.	TRBV7-2	.	TRBJ2-3	TGTGCCAGCAGCTCCAGTTGGAGGGCCGGAGATACGCAGTATTTT	CASSSSWRAGDTQYF
.	TRBV7-9	.	TRBJ2-7	TGTGCCAGCAGCTTCGGGGGGCTAGAACAGCAGTACTTC	CASSFGGLEQQYF
TRBD1	TRBV19	once	TRBJ2-7	TGTGCCAGTAGTAATACCCCCCGGGACGTATATCTTCAGACAGGGCTGGTTTACGAGCAGTACTTC	CASSNTPRDVYLQTGLVYEQYF
TRBD2	TRBV28	.	TRBJ2-7	TGTGCCAGCAGTTCCCCCGTCGGGGGACTACTTATTTACGAGCAGTACTTC	CASSSPVGGLLIYEQYF
.	TRBV7-2	few	TRBJ2-1	TGTGCCAGCAGCCCCTTGGGACTGGGGCGGGGCCGGGGAAGGAATGAGCAGTTCTTC	CASSPLGLGRGRGRNEQFF
TRBD2	TRBV14	.	TRBJ2-6	TGTGCCAGCAGACATTCTAGCGGGAGGGCCCCTGGGGCCAACGTCCTGACTTTC	CASRHSSGRAPGANVLTF
TRBD1	TRBV7-9	.	TRBJ1-6	TGTGCCAGCAGCTTAGGATCGGGACAGGGGAGGTATTCACCCCTCCACTTT	CASSLGSGQGRYSPLHF
.	TRBV13	few	TRBJ2-7	TGTGCCAGCAGCTTAGGGGTGGGAGTCGAGCAGTACTTC	CASSLGVGVEQYF
TRBD1	TRBV18	few	TRBJ2-1	TGTGCCAGCTCAGGGACAGGAGACAATGAGCAGTTCTTC	CASSGTGDNEQFF
.	TRBV5-1	.	TRBJ2-5	TGCGCCAGCAGCTCCCGACAACTTTCTGAGCAGTACTTC	CASSSRQLSEQYF
.	TRBV6-1	.	TRBJ2-7	TGTGCCAGCAGTCCAGGGCGCTCCTACGAGCAGTACTTC	CASSPGRSYEQYF
.	TRBV7-3	few	TRBJ2-2	TGTGCCAGCAGCTCCGGGTCGAACACCGGGGAGCTGTTTTTT	CASSSGSNTGELFF
TRBD2	TRBV30	.	TRBJ2-3	TGTGCCTGGAGTCTAGCGGGACTCGATACGCAGTATTTT	CAWSLAGLDTQYF
TRBD2	TRBV7-9	once	TRBJ2-3	TGTGCCAGCAGCTCCAGAGACCGAGCGGGAGGCGCAGATACGCAGTATTTT	CASSSRDRAGGADTQYF
.	TRBV14	many	TRBJ2-1	TGTGCCAGCAGCCAAGTTCTGGGGCCCTACAATGAGCAGTTCTTC	CASSQVLGPYNEQFF
TRBD1	TRBV30	few	TRBJ1-1	TGTGCCTGGAATACAGGGGGTGTAGCTTTCTTT	CAWNTGGVAFF
TRBD2	TRBV7-3	.	TRBJ2-1	TGTGCCAGCAGCTTAGCGGTTAGCGGGAGCCCTCGGGAGCAGTTCTTC	CASSLAVSGSPREQFF
.	TRBV18	.	TRBJ2-1	TGTGCCAGCTCACCTTCCACAGGGTCTGAGCAGTTCTTC	CASSPSTGSEQFF
.	TRBV18	once	TRBJ2-7	TGTGCCAGCTCACCACAGGGGTTCTACGAGCAGTACTTC	CASSPQGFYEQYF